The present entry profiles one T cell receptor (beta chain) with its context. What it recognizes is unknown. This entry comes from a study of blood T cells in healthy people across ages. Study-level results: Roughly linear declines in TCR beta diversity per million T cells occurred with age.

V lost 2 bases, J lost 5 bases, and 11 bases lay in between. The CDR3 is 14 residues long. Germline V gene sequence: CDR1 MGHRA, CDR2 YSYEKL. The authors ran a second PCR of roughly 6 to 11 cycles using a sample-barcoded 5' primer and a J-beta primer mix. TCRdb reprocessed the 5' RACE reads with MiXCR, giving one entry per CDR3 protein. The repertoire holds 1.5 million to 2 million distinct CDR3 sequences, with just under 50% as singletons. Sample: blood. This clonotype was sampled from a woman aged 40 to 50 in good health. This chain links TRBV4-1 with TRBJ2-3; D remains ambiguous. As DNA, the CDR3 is TGCGCCAGCAGCCAACTCGACGTTCAAGATACGCAGTATTTT. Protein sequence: CASSQLDVQDTQYF.